Below are 27 T cell receptor beta chains sequenced from a single sample in a study of blood T cell repertoires in COVID-19. Assay used: immunoSEQ multiplex PCR; TCRdb lists only in-frame clones, some missing. The profile shows roughly 340,000 clones, more than 70% of them singletons. Sequenced sample: peripheral blood. The receptors derive from a woman aged 70-85 years with COVID-19, enrolled during active disease.

V usage is TRBV4-1 and J usage is TRBJ2-7; maybe TRBD1 (6 bases). V gave up 0 bases and J gave up 3 bases, with 9 bases separating them. This CDR3 is 14 amino acids long. In germline, CDR1 is MGHRA, CDR2 YSYEKL. This chain's CDR3 is CASSQDLGGYEQYF. The DNA of the CDR3 is TGCGCCAGCAGCCAAGATCTAGGGGGCTACGAGCAGTACTTC.

In this sample, this clone turned up once. This rearrangement joins TRBV5-8 to TRBJ2-5; 11 nucleotides line up with TRBD1. The CDR3 has 16 residues. Germline CDR1 is SGHTS and CDR2 is YDEGEE. V dropped 4 bases and J dropped 3; count of bases not matched to a gene: 8. Here the CDR3 DNA reads TGTGCCAGCAGCATGGATAGGGACAGGGGGGAAGAGACCCAGTACTTC. This codes for CASSMDRDRGEETQYF.

J is TRBJ2-1 and V is TRBV18; 8 bases align to TRBD1. This CDR3 is built from 16 residues. With 3 bases clipped from V and 5 bases from J, the junction kept 9 bases outside the gene matches. Per the germline V gene, CDR1 is KGHSH and CDR2 is LQKENI. The CDR3 spells CASSPFDRGLNNEQFF. CDR3 in DNA: TGTGCCAGCTCACCCTTCGACAGGGGCCTTAACAATGAGCAGTTCTTC.

This chain uses TRBV7-9 with TRBJ1-5, with TRBD1 as a possible D gene (5 bases). The CDR3 length is 16 residues. Between the trimmed V and J ends, which lost 5 bases and 3 bases, there was a span of 17 bases. The germline gives CDR1 SEHNR, CDR2 FQNEAQ (reference sequence). CDR3 sequence (DNA): TGTGCCAGCAGCCTTACTACGTTGACAGTCAATCAGCCCCAGCATTTT. Its translation is CASSLTTLTVNQPQHF. Based on the CDR3 plus reference TRBV7-9 and TRBJ1-5, the full variable domain is DTGVSQNPRHKITKRGQNVTFRCDPISEHNRLYWYRQTLGQGPEFLTYFQNEAQLEKSRLLSDRFSAERPKGSFSTLEIQRTEQGDSAMYLCASSLTTLTVNQPQHFGDGTRLSIL.

This clone was observed once. V usage is TRBV5-4 and J usage is TRBJ1-1; 9 nucleotides align to TRBD1. Trimming removed 6 bases from V and 2 bases from J; junction bases left unmatched: 8. The CDR3 sequence is 15 residues long. Germline CDR1 and CDR2: SGHNT and YYREEE (reference sequence). The CDR3 loop reads CASTSPGQGNTEAFF. The CDR3 nucleotides read TGTGCCAGCACCTCCCCGGGACAGGGAAACACTGAAGCTTTCTTT.

V gene TRBV5-4 combines with J gene TRBJ1-2; 9 bases fit TRBD1. The germline gives CDR1 SGHNT, CDR2 YYREEE (reference sequence). J lost 5 bases, V lost 1 base, and 6 bases had no gene match. The CDR3 sequence is 15 residues long. The CDR3 DNA reads TGTGCCAGCAGCTTGCGGGACAGGGATTTTTATGGCTACACCTTC. It is translated as CASSLRDRDFYGYTF.

Only a few counts were recorded for this clone. The chain combines TRBV2 with TRBJ1-2, with D perhaps TRBD1 (5 bases). V dropped 4 bases and J dropped 4 bases, with 13 bases sitting between them. This CDR3 is built from 14 residues. Looked up from germline, CDR1 is SNHLY and CDR2 is FYNNEI. In DNA, the CDR3 is TGTGCCAGCAGTGTAGGGCAGGGCTTCTATGGCTACACCTTC. It is translated as CASSVGQGFYGYTF.

The gene calls are TRBV5-1 and TRBJ2-7; the match to TRBD2 covers 8 bases. CDR3 length equals 13 residues. The ends lost 4 bases at V and 5 bases at J; junction bases unmatched: 5. CDR1 and CDR2 (germline): SGHRS, YFSETQ. This chain's CDR3 is CASSREGGHEQYF. CDR3 coding DNA: TGCGCCAGCAGCCGGGAGGGGGGACACGAGCAGTACTTC.

The chain uses TRBV28 and TRBJ2-7; D is unresolved. Germline assignment: CDR1 MDHEN and CDR2 SYDVKM. There are 13 residues in the CDR3. Trimming took off 3 bases at V and 4 bases at J, with 10 bases between the two ends. Here the CDR3 DNA reads TGTGCCAGCAGTTTCGGCCAGGCATACGAGCAGTACTTC. The encoded protein is CASSFGQAYEQYF. Based on the CDR3 plus reference TRBV28 and TRBJ2-7, the full variable domain is DVKVTQSSRYLVKRTGEKVFLECVQDMDHENMFWYRQDPGLGLRLIYFSYDVKMKEKGDIPEGYSVSREKKERFSLILESASTNQTSMYLCASSFGQAYEQYFGPGTRLTVT.

V and J are TRBV7-9 and TRBJ1-2; 9 bases line up with TRBD1. The CDR3 is 13 amino acids. V was clipped by 11 bases and J by 5 bases; unmatched bases: 9. The germline V gene encodes CDR1 SEHNR and CDR2 FQNEAQ (reference sequence). The CDR3 reads CAWNRGQGYGYTF. CDR3 nucleotides: TGTGCCTGGAACAGGGGGCAGGGGTATGGCTACACCTTC.

The rearrangement links TRBV6-1 to TRBJ1-2; D may be TRBD1 (6 bases). The CDR3 spans 18 residues. Trimming cost V 4 bases and J 5 bases, with 26 bases left between them. Germline CDR1 and CDR2: MNHNS and SASEGT. The CDR3 nucleotides read TGTGCCAGCAGTGGGGACCGGGACAAACCCTTTCTAGAGTATGGCTACACCTTC. Encoded protein: CASSGDRDKPFLEYGYTF.

The chain combines TRBV7-9 with TRBJ1-5; tentative D call: TRBD1 (5 bases). V lost 7 bases, J lost 1 base, and 8 bases lay in between. Germline CDR1 SEHNR, CDR2 FQNEAQ (reference sequence). The CDR3 extends over 13 amino acids. In DNA form, the CDR3 reads TGTGCCAGCATGGGGGGGAGCAATCAGCCCCAGCATTTT. It codes for CASMGGSNQPQHF.

V usage is TRBV19 and J usage is TRBJ1-1, with TRBD1 as a possible D gene (6 bases). The V and J ends lost 3 bases and 1 base respectively, with 18 bases between them. The germline CDR1 and CDR2 sequences are LNHDA and SQIVND (reference sequence). This CDR3 has 17 residues. The DNA for the CDR3 is TGTGCCAGTAGTATCGAGACACCCTTCAGGGGGAACACTGAAGCTTTCTTT. Encoded protein: CASSIETPFRGNTEAFF. The full variable domain, its missing parts supplied by reference TRBV19 and TRBJ1-1, is DGGITQSPKYLFRKEGQNVTLSCEQNLNHDAMYWYRQDPGQGLRLIYYSQIVNDFQKGDIAEGYSVSREKKESFPLTVTSAQKNPTAFYLCASSIETPFRGNTEAFFGQGTRLTVV.

This chain links TRBV5-4 with TRBJ2-5; weak D call: TRBD2 (6 bases). This CDR3 spans 16 amino acids. The ends were cut back, 0 bases at V and 0 bases at J, with 12 bases in the middle. CDR1 is SGHNT, CDR2 YYREEE, per germline (reference sequence). CDR3 nucleotide sequence: TGTGCCAGCAGCTTGGCCCCCGGACTACACCAAGAGACCCAGTACTTC. As protein: CASSLAPGLHQETQYF.

The chain combines TRBV7-2 with TRBJ1-4; weak D call: TRBD1 (5 bases). The CDR3 runs to 15 residues. Germline V CDR1 and CDR2: SGHTA, FQGNSA. Between the trimmed V and J ends, which lost 4 bases and 8 bases, there was a span of 17 bases. The CDR3 loop reads CASSYRQSQGEKLFF. The CDR3 DNA reads TGTGCCAGCAGCTACAGACAGTCTCAAGGGGAAAAACTGTTTTTT.

The CDR3 bases are TGTGCCAGCAGCCCCCAGGGGTTGATCGCTGAAGCTTTCTTT. Translating gives CASSPQGLIAEAFF. V and J are TRBV7-2 and TRBJ1-1; a possible D gene is TRBD1 (6 bases). V lost 5 bases and J 6 bases, leaving 16 bases between the germline ends. From germline, CDR1 is SGHTA and CDR2 FQGNSA. The CDR3 spans 14 residues. Filled out from reference TRBV7-2 and TRBJ1-1, the complete variable domain reads GAGVSQSPSNKVTEKGKDVELRCDPISGHTALYWYRQSLGQGLEFLIYFQGNSAPDKSGLPSDRFSAERTGGSVSTLTIQRTQQEDSAVYLCASSPQGLIAEAFFGQGTRLTVV.

In this sample, this clone turned up once. V and J are TRBV11-3 and TRBJ2-2, with 11 bases identical to TRBD1. The CDR3 loop spans 16 amino acids. Germline V gene sequence: CDR1 SGHNT, CDR2 YENEEA. V lost 5 bases, J lost 5 bases, and 7 bases stayed unmatched. This chain's CDR3 is CASSAGQGAGTGELFF. Written as DNA, the CDR3 is TGTGCCAGCAGCGCCGGACAGGGGGCAGGTACCGGGGAGCTGTTTTTT.

The V and J genes are TRBV12-5 and TRBJ1-1; no clear D gene. The V end was cut by 2 bases, the J end by 2 bases, with 6 bases between. Germline values: CDR1 LGHNT, CDR2 FRNRAP. This CDR3 is built from 13 residues. The CDR3 region has the DNA TGTGCTAGTGGTTTGATAGTTAACACTGAAGCTTTCTTT. It codes for CASGLIVNTEAFF.

This chain joins TRBV6-2 or TRBV6-3 and TRBJ1-5, with D unclear. Deletions cut 5 bases from V and 0 bases from J, with 8 bases between. Per germline, CDR1 MNHEY and CDR2 SVGEGT. CDR3 length equals 14 residues. The CDR3 sequence: CASSPHYSNQPQHF. Here the CDR3 DNA reads TGTGCCAGCAGTCCCCACTATAGCAATCAGCCCCAGCATTTT.

The J gene is TRBJ1-2, the V gene TRBV21-1; TRBD1, as called in the table, went unchecked against the DNA. TRBV21-1 is termed a pseudogene. The CDR3 sequence is 21 residues long. The DNA for the CDR3 is TGTGCCAGCAGCAAAGCGCTTTGGGGCGCTTTAAGGTTATCGGTGGTCTATGGCTACACCTTC. Translating it yields CASSKALWGALRLSVVYGYTF.

The V gene is TRBV27, the J gene TRBJ1-5, with D possibly TRBD1 on 6 matching bases. Trimming cost V 4 bases and J 2 bases, with 12 bases left between them. Germline V gene sequence: CDR1 MNHEY, CDR2 SMNVEV (reference sequence). The CDR3 contains 15 residues. DNA of the CDR3: TGTGCCAGCAGTTGGTCAGGGGTCGGCAATCAGCCCCAGCATTTT. Protein product: CASSWSGVGNQPQHF.

V is TRBV7-9 and J is TRBJ1-2; 9 bases fit TRBD1. Germline-derived CDR1 and CDR2 are SEHNR and FQNEAQ (reference sequence). The trim removed 6 bases at V and 2 bases at J, leaving 4 bases unmatched. CDR3 length equals 14 residues. The CDR3 here is CASRSDRGNYGYTF. CDR3 nucleotides: TGTGCCAGCAGATCCGACAGGGGGAACTATGGCTACACCTTC.

CDR3 sequence reads: CAWTLGGYGYTF. The CDR3 nucleotides are TGTGCCTGGACTCTAGGTGGCTATGGCTACACCTTC. The gene calls are TRBV30 and TRBJ1-2; D is undetermined. Trimming took off 4 bases at V and 4 bases at J, with 10 bases between the two ends. CDR1 and CDR2 (germline): GTSNPN, SVGIG (reference sequence). The CDR3 sequence is 12 residues long.

The rearrangement uses TRBV27 and TRBJ2-1; maybe TRBD1 (6 bases). CDR1 is MNHEY and CDR2 is SMNVEV in the germline V gene (reference sequence). The CDR3 contains 12 residues. The V end was cut by 5 bases, the J end by 6 bases, with 8 bases between. The CDR3 spells CASSQGTNEQFF. The CDR3 region has the DNA TGTGCCAGCAGTCAGGGGACCAATGAGCAGTTCTTC.

The rearrangement uses TRBV5-1 and TRBJ1-3, with D perhaps TRBD1 (6 bases). The V and J ends lost 5 bases and 8 bases respectively, with 17 bases between them. Germline lookup yields CDR1 SGHRS and CDR2 YFSETQ. CDR3 length equals 14 residues. The CDR3 coding sequence is TGCGCCAGCAGGGATGGAACAGGGAGTCACACCATATATTTT. It is translated as CASRDGTGSHTIYF.

The V gene is TRBV5-1, the J gene TRBJ2-7; 9 positions agree with TRBD1. The CDR3 is 20 amino acids. The germline V gene has CDR1 SGHRS and CDR2 YFSETQ. Germline trimming cut 0 bases from V and 0 bases from J; bases unmatched to any gene: 16. The CDR3 nucleotides are TGCGCCAGCAGCTTGGGTACCGGGACAGGGAATGTATTGAGCTCCTACGAGCAGTACTTC. Its protein is CASSLGTGTGNVLSSYEQYF.

The V and J genes are TRBV30 and TRBJ2-7, with 13 bases matching TRBD2. The ends lost 1 base at V and 7 bases at J; junction bases unmatched: 4. Germline V lookup: CDR1 GTSNPN, CDR2 SVGIG (reference sequence). The CDR3 spans 14 residues. The DNA for the CDR3 is TGTGCCTGGAGTGCAACTAGCGGGGGGGCAGAGCAGTACTTC. Translating gives CAWSATSGGAEQYF.